Following are 25 T cell receptor beta chains from one sample sequenced in a study of blood T cell repertoires in COVID-19. Profiled with immunoSEQ multiplex PCR; TCRdb holds only in-frame clones, not every one. The data contain some 240,000 clones, about 86% of them singletons. The sequenced sample was PBMCs or T cells enriched from blood (not recorded which). The receptors come from a middle-aged man who had recovered from COVID-19.

The chain couples TRBV9 to TRBJ1-4, with 7 bases identical to TRBD1. The germline V gene has CDR1 SGDLS and CDR2 YYNGEE. The junction had 8 bases not matched to a gene; V was cut back by 4 bases and J by 5 bases. This CDR3 spans 15 amino acids. CDR3 protein: CASSIRTGQNEKLFF. In DNA form, the CDR3 reads TGTGCCAGCAGCATAAGGACAGGCCAAAATGAAAAACTGTTTTTT. Using reference TRBV9 and TRBJ1-4 for the parts outside the CDR3, the full variable domain is DSGVTQTPKHLITATGQRVTLRCSPRSGDLSVYWYQQSLDQGLQFLIQYYNGEERAKGNILERFSAQQFPDLHSELNLSSLELGDSALYFCASSIRTGQNEKLFFGSGTQLSVL.

J is TRBJ2-2 and V is TRBV5-4; no firm D call. The CDR3 length is 15 residues. In germline, CDR1 is SGHNT, CDR2 YYREEE (reference sequence). V was clipped by 2 bases and J by 4 bases, with 12 bases between them. Here the CDR3 reads CASSLIGRATGELFF. The CDR3, as DNA: TGTGCCAGCAGCTTAATCGGTCGAGCCACCGGGGAGCTGTTTTTT.

This clone was seen more than once but under ten times. The chain recombines TRBV30 with TRBJ2-2, with TRBD1 matching 8 bases. This CDR3 is 15 amino acids long. V shed 5 bases, J shed 6 bases, and the junction held 11 bases outside the gene matches. From germline, CDR1 is GTSNPN and CDR2 SVGIG (reference sequence). The chain's CDR3 is CAWEFGQGRPGELFF. CDR3 DNA sequence: TGTGCCTGGGAATTTGGACAGGGACGTCCCGGGGAGCTGTTTTTT.

The rearrangement joins TRBV3-1 (or the pseudogene TRBV3-2) to TRBJ2-3, with D perhaps TRBD2 (6 bases). Trimming left V 0 bases short and J 2 bases short, with 15 bases between. The CDR3 is made up of 17 amino acids. CDR1 is LGHDT, CDR2 YNNKEL, per germline (reference sequence). This CDR3 reads CASSQEFWAGTTDTQYF. The CDR3 DNA is TGTGCCAGCAGCCAAGAGTTCTGGGCGGGGACCACAGATACGCAGTATTTT.

V gene TRBV2 combines with J gene TRBJ1-1; 9 bases map to TRBD1. Per germline, CDR1 SNHLY and CDR2 FYNNEI. This CDR3 comprises 16 residues. V lost 1 base and J lost 10; bases outside the gene matches: 13. The CDR3 here is CASSEGQGVLSSRAFF. DNA for the CDR3: TGTGCCAGCAGTGAAGGACAGGGGGTGCTATCCAGTAGAGCTTTCTTT. The full variable domain, its missing parts supplied by reference TRBV2 and TRBJ1-1, is EPEVTQTPSHQVTQMGQEVILRCVPISNHLYFYWYRQILGQKVEFLVSFYNNEISEKSEIFDDQFSVERPDGSNFTLKIRSTKLEDSAMYFCASSEGQGVLSSRAFFGQGTRLTVV.

The chain couples TRBV5-1 to TRBJ2-1; 9 positions agree with TRBD1. V gave up 3 bases and J gave up 5 bases; unmatched junction bases: 9. The germline V gene encodes CDR1 SGHRS and CDR2 YFSETQ. The CDR3 sequence is 16 residues long. For the CDR3, the DNA is TGCGCCAGCAGCTGGACAGGGGTCGAGGCCCACAATGAGCAGTTCTTC. Amino acids: CASSWTGVEAHNEQFF.

This rearrangement joins TRBV28 to TRBJ2-1; D perhaps matches TRBD2 (5 bases). Germline assignment: CDR1 MDHEN and CDR2 SYDVKM. The V gene lost 7 bases and the J gene lost 5 bases, with 15 bases spanning the gap. CDR3 length equals 14 residues. CDR3 region: CASNLPGNNNEQFF. The CDR3 nucleotides read TGTGCCAGCAATCTGCCCGGGAACAACAATGAGCAGTTCTTC.

The V call is TRBV18, the J call TRBJ2-7; 13 bases agree with TRBD2. The germline V gene has CDR1 KGHSH and CDR2 LQKENI. The CDR3 is 18 residues long. J gave up 1 base and V 2 bases, and 8 bases lay outside the gene matches. In DNA form, the CDR3 reads TGTGCCAGCTCACCAGGGACTAGCGGGATTTCGAGGTCCTACGAGCAGTACTTC. Protein product: CASSPGTSGISRSYEQYF. Supplemented by reference TRBV18 and TRBJ2-7, the full variable domain reads NAGVMQNPRHLVRRRGQEARLRCSPMKGHSHVYWYRQLPEEGLKFMVYLQKENIIDESGMPKERFSAEFPKEGPSILRIQQVVRGDSAAYFCASSPGTSGISRSYEQYFGPGTRLTVT.

The rearrangement joins TRBV19 to TRBJ1-5; 8 bases match TRBD1. CDR1 and CDR2 from the germline V gene are LNHDA and SQIVND (reference sequence). The ends lost 6 bases at V and 2 bases at J; junction bases unmatched: 3. The CDR3 length is 14 residues. CDR3 coding DNA: TGTGCCAGTAGACTGGACAGGGGCAATCAGCCCCAGCATTTT. Translating gives CASRLDRGNQPQHF.

The chain joins TRBV2 to TRBJ2-5; 7 nucleotides align to TRBD1. Germline-derived CDR1 and CDR2 are SNHLY and FYNNEI. The V segment lost 3 bases and the J segment 2 bases; nucleotides outside the gene matches: 3. CDR3 size: 14 residues. The CDR3 DNA follows: TGTGCCAGCAGTGAGGGCAGGGGGCAAGAGACCCAGTACTTC. This translates into CASSEGRGQETQYF.

This clone has just a few counts. The rearrangement links TRBV30 to TRBJ1-6; the D is unclear. There are 15 residues in the CDR3. Per the germline V gene, CDR1 is GTSNPN and CDR2 is SVGIG (reference sequence). V lost 1 base and J lost 1, with 8 bases in between. The CDR3 protein is CAWSGTGSYNSPLHF. The CDR3 DNA reads TGTGCCTGGAGTGGGACGGGATCCTATAATTCACCCCTCCACTTT. The entire variable domain, with the rest obtained from reference TRBV30 and TRBJ1-6, is as follows: SQTIHQWPATLVQPVGSPLSLECTVEGTSNPNLYWYRQAAGRGLQLLFYSVGIGQISSEVPQNLSASRPQDRQFILSSKKLLLSDSGFYLCAWSGTGSYNSPLHFGNGTRLTVT.

A word on this clone: A junction end diverges from the germline sequence, so it may reflect a read error. This chain connects TRBV6-2 or TRBV6-3 to TRBJ1-5; D is uncertain. CDR3 length equals 14 residues. Germline V gene sequence: CDR1 MNHEY, CDR2 SVGEGT. CDR3 DNA: TGTGCCAGCAATTACTACACGGCGGATCAGCCCCAGCATTTT. The encoded protein is CASNYYTADQPQHF.

The chain joins TRBV7-2 to TRBJ2-3, with 15 bases identical to TRBD2. Per germline, CDR1 SGHTA and CDR2 FQGNSA. CDR3 length equals 19 residues. Unmatched junction bases numbered 16, after V lost 4 bases and J lost 8 bases. As DNA, the CDR3 is TGTGCCAGCAGCTCCTTACTGGGACTAGCGGGAGGTCCCCGTGTTACGCAGTATTTT. Its protein product is CASSSLLGLAGGPRVTQYF.

This chain links TRBV18 with TRBJ2-5; D remains ambiguous. The V end was cut by 0 bases, the J end by 2 bases, with 4 bases between. CDR1 and CDR2 from the germline V gene are KGHSH and LQKENI. CDR3 length: 13 residues. CDR3 sequence reads: CASSPPGQETQYF. The CDR3 bases are TGTGCCAGCTCACCACCCGGGCAAGAGACCCAGTACTTC.

This clone was seen once. The V call is TRBV25-1, the J call TRBJ1-2; 9 positions agree with TRBD1. Unmatched junction bases numbered 8, after V lost 5 bases and J lost 7 bases. This CDR3 has 14 residues. The germline V gene has CDR1 MGHDK and CDR2 SYGVNS. In DNA, the CDR3 is TGTGCCAGCAGTCCAGGACAGGGGTCGACTGGCTACACCTTC. Translating gives CASSPGQGSTGYTF.

There are many counts of this clone. The V gene is TRBV29-1, the J gene TRBJ2-3; TRBD1 might be the D (6 bases). Trimming cost V 4 bases and J 1 base, with 12 bases left between them. Germline-derived CDR1 and CDR2 are SQVTM and ANQGSEA. The CDR3 length is 14 residues. The CDR3 DNA follows: TGCAGCGTTGTAAGGGCAGGGGGCACAGATACGCAGTATTTT. Translation gives CSVVRAGGTDTQYF.

The chain carries TRBV14 and TRBJ2-7; TRBD2 aligns across 7 bases. Trimming cost V 0 bases and J 2 bases; bases outside gene matches: 7. There are 16 residues in the CDR3. CDR1 and CDR2 (germline): SGHDN, FVKESK. The CDR3 DNA follows: TGTGCCAGCAGCCAAGAACAGCGGGATCCTCCCTACGAGCAGTACTTC. This sequence encodes CASSQEQRDPPYEQYF.

The J gene is TRBJ2-3, the V gene TRBV27; 11 bases match TRBD2. Trimming at V came to 6 bases and at J to 4 bases, leaving 9 bases not matched to a gene. The CDR3 is made up of 16 amino acids. Germline values: CDR1 MNHEY, CDR2 SMNVEV (reference sequence). Here the CDR3 DNA reads TGTGCCAGCAGGACTATAGCGGGGGGGGACCCAGATACGCAGTATTTT. Protein sequence: CASRTIAGGDPDTQYF.

This clone was counted once. The rearrangement links TRBV24-1 to TRBJ1-1, with D possibly TRBD1 on 6 matching bases. CDR1 and CDR2 from the germline V gene are KGHDR and SFDVKD. The CDR3 loop spans 15 amino acids. V lost 3 bases and J 1 base, leaving 11 bases between the germline ends. CDR3 nucleotide sequence: TGTGCCACCAGTGATATCGGGGGGCCGAACACTGAAGCTTTCTTT. Protein: CATSDIGGPNTEAFF.

The V gene is TRBV9, the J gene TRBJ1-1; a weak D match, TRBD1 (6 bases). Deletions cut 4 bases from V and 1 base from J, with 11 bases between. The CDR3 sequence is 14 residues long. The V gene's germline CDR1 is SGDLS and CDR2 YYNGEE. The CDR3 spells CASSLETGNTEAFF. The CDR3 nucleotides read TGTGCCAGCAGCCTGGAGACAGGGAACACTGAAGCTTTCTTT.

The rearrangement uses TRBV29-1 and TRBJ1-1; 9 nucleotides match TRBD1. This CDR3 has 17 residues. J gave up 0 bases and V 1 base, and 9 bases lay outside the gene matches. CDR1 and CDR2 (germline): SQVTM, ANQGSEA. CDR3 residues: CSVEGVPGQGLNTEAFF. CDR3 in DNA: TGCAGCGTTGAAGGTGTCCCGGGACAGGGATTGAACACTGAAGCTTTCTTT.

This clone was picked up a small number of times. The chain couples TRBV5-1 to TRBJ2-7, with 8 nucleotides matching TRBD2. Looked up from germline, CDR1 is SGHRS and CDR2 is YFSETQ. With 2 bases clipped from V and 7 bases from J, the junction kept 11 bases outside the gene matches. There are 15 residues in the CDR3. The CDR3 nucleotides read TGCGCCAGCAGCTTTACTAGCGGACAGTATGGAGAGCAGTACTTC. This gives the protein CASSFTSGQYGEQYF.

This chain joins TRBV14 and TRBJ2-3; no clear D gene. Germline assignment: CDR1 SGHDN and CDR2 FVKESK. Trimming left V 1 base short and J 0 bases short, with 8 bases between. This CDR3 spans 15 amino acids. The CDR3 sequence is CASSQGTVSTDTQYF. Written as DNA, the CDR3 is TGTGCCAGCAGCCAAGGTACAGTTAGCACAGATACGCAGTATTTT.

The rearrangement joins TRBV28 to TRBJ1-4; D is possibly TRBD1 (6 bases). Germline V CDR1 and CDR2: MDHEN, SYDVKM. Trimming removed 6 bases from V and 8 bases from J, with 13 bases in between. CDR3 length equals 13 residues. CDR3 region: CASRGGGREKLFF. In DNA, the CDR3 is TGTGCCAGCAGAGGTGGGGGCAGGGAAAAACTGTTTTTT.

The V call is TRBV5-1, the J call TRBJ2-1; 12 nucleotides agree with TRBD2. There are 15 residues in the CDR3. Germline assignment: CDR1 SGHRS and CDR2 YFSETQ. V was clipped by 0 bases and J by 7 bases; unmatched bases: 2. In nucleotides, the CDR3 is TGCGCCAGCAGCTTGGGGACTAGCGGGATAAATGAGCAGTTCTTC. Its protein is CASSLGTSGINEQFF.